A single sample gave rise to the 25 T cell receptor beta chains below, sequenced in a study of neurological immune-mediated disorders. TCRdb fed the 5' RACE reads into MiXCR, producing one record per CDR3 protein. The data contain approximately 30,000 distinct CDR3 sequences, roughly 25% of them singletons. Source material: CD4+ T cells from blood. The receptors here all came from a man aged 50 or older with HTLV-1-associated myelopathy (HAM/TSP).

This clonotype appeared many times. The CDR3 loop reads CASSLLSTATSTDTQYF. The CDR3 coding sequence is TGCGCCAGCAGCTTGTTAAGTACGGCTACTAGCACAGATACGCAGTATTTT. This chain links TRBV5-1 with TRBJ2-3, with D unclear. Looked up from germline, CDR1 is SGHRS and CDR2 is YFSETQ. The V and J ends lost 1 base and 0 bases respectively, with 15 bases between them. The CDR3 has 17 amino acids.

This clonotype was picked up many times. The chain uses TRBV20-1 and TRBJ2-3; tentatively, D is TRBD1 or TRBD2 (6 bases each). Germline CDR1 and CDR2: DFQATT and SNEGSKA (reference sequence). CDR3 length: 14 amino acids. The V gene lost 6 bases and the J gene lost 4 bases, with 17 bases spanning the gap. The CDR3 bases are TGCAGTGCCCGTGAAGGGGGGAACGCAGATACGCAGTATTTT. This codes for CSAREGGNADTQYF.

This clonotype has at least ten counts. The rearrangement links TRBV12-3 or TRBV12-4 to TRBJ2-3, with a possible D match to TRBD2 (6 bases). V was shortened by 7 bases and J by 2 bases, with 13 bases between the two germline ends. The CDR3 has 14 amino acids. CDR3 DNA: TGTGCCAGCACTGGGGACTCCCACACAGATACGCAGTATTTT. Translation: CASTGDSHTDTQYF.

The V call is TRBV3-1, the J call TRBJ1-1; D remains unclear. Germline V gene sequence: CDR1 LGHDT, CDR2 YNNKEL (reference sequence). This CDR3 comprises 12 residues. The V and J ends lost 0 bases and 5 bases respectively, with 4 bases between them. CDR3 nucleotide sequence: TGTGCCAGCAGCCAAGATTGGACTGAAGCTTTCTTT. This translates into CASSQDWTEAFF.

This clonotype was observed many times. The V call is TRBV20-1, the J call TRBJ1-2; D perhaps matches TRBD1 (5 bases). Germline CDR1 and CDR2: DFQATT and SNEGSKA (reference sequence). V was shortened by 2 bases and J by 8 bases, with 27 bases between the two germline ends. The CDR3 sequence is 17 residues long. This CDR3 reads CSARNSYEWDSTLGYTF. The CDR3 DNA is TGCAGTGCTAGAAATTCTTATGAATGGGACTCCACCCTCGGCTACACCTTC.

This clonotype was detected ten times or more. This rearrangement joins TRBV20-1 to TRBJ2-3; D possibly corresponds to TRBD1 (6 bases). Germline lookup yields CDR1 DFQATT and CDR2 SNEGSKA (reference sequence). Trimming pared 3 bases from V and 4 bases from J, leaving 14 bases between. This CDR3 is 14 amino acids long. The CDR3 region has the DNA TGCAGTGCTAGTAGGGGGAGTCCCCCAGATACGCAGTATTTT. Encoded protein: CSASRGSPPDTQYF.

This clonotype was counted many times. The rearrangement links TRBV5-1 to TRBJ2-1; 8 bases are a match to TRBD2. The length of the CDR3 is 18 residues. V gave up 2 bases and J gave up 0 bases; unmatched junction bases: 10. Germline-derived CDR1 and CDR2 are SGHRS and YFSETQ. The chain's CDR3 is CASSFWGLGASSYNEQFF. CDR3 DNA sequence: TGCGCCAGCAGCTTCTGGGGACTAGGGGCCTCCTCCTACAATGAGCAGTTCTTC.

This clonotype was recorded at least ten times. The chain employs TRBV29-1 and TRBJ1-5; D is unresolved. Germline CDR1 is SQVTM and CDR2 is ANQGSEA. There are 13 residues in the CDR3. Between the trimmed V and J ends, which lost 1 base and 5 bases, there was a span of 9 bases. The chain's CDR3 is CSVEVGLYQPQHF. The CDR3 DNA is TGCAGCGTTGAAGTAGGGCTGTATCAGCCCCAGCATTTT.

This clonotype was seen many times. This chain links TRBV19 with TRBJ2-7; D may correspond to TRBD1 or TRBD2 (5 bases each). The CDR3 sequence is 14 residues long. The germline CDR1 and CDR2 sequences are LNHDA and SQIVND (reference sequence). V lost 3 bases, J lost 0 bases, and 9 bases lay in between. CDR3 bases: TGTGCCAGTAGTATTTCGGGGACCTCCTACGAGCAGTACTTC. Amino acid sequence: CASSISGTSYEQYF.

This clonotype was recorded at least ten times. The CDR3 protein is CASSSGHASSYEQYF. Written as DNA, the CDR3 is TGCGCCAGCAGCTCGGGACACGCGAGCTCCTACGAGCAGTACTTC. The chain is built from TRBV5-1 and TRBJ2-7, with D perhaps TRBD1 (6 bases). There are 15 residues in the CDR3. The germline gives CDR1 SGHRS, CDR2 YFSETQ. V lost 3 bases to trimming and J lost 0 bases, with 13 bases between them.

Points on this clonotype: One junction end does not reproduce the germline sequence, and a read error may be involved. J is TRBJ2-2 and V is TRBV7-7; D not certain. Germline loops: CDR1 SSHAT, CDR2 FNYEAQ (reference sequence). The CDR3 length is 14 residues. CDR3 sequence reads: CASSQREVTRELFF. The CDR3 DNA reads as TGTGCCAGCAGCCAAAGAGAGGTCACCAGGGAGCTGTTTTTT.

In this sample, this clonotype turned up many times. V gene TRBV5-1 combines with J gene TRBJ1-2; D remains unclear. Germline V gene sequence: CDR1 SGHRS, CDR2 YFSETQ. The CDR3 runs 14 residues. Trimming took 4 bases from V and 2 from J, leaving 12 bases between them. CDR3 in DNA: TGCGCCAGCAGCCGCTCAGCCTTAAACTATGGCTACACCTTC. Its protein is CASSRSALNYGYTF.

This clonotype came up many times. The rearrangement joins TRBV5-6 to TRBJ2-3; 9 nucleotides agree with TRBD2. V lost 0 bases and J lost 8; bases outside the gene matches: 4. The CDR3 covers 14 residues. Germline values: CDR1 SGHDT, CDR2 YYEEEE. CDR3 sequence reads: CASSLEGLAVTQYF. CDR3 coding DNA: TGTGCCAGCAGCTTGGAGGGACTAGCAGTTACGCAGTATTTT.

This clonotype was counted ten times or more. V and J are TRBV5-1 and TRBJ1-1; 12 nucleotides match TRBD1. The germline V gene has CDR1 SGHRS and CDR2 YFSETQ. CDR3 length: 19 amino acids. Trimming took 3 bases from V and 7 from J; bases not matched to a gene: 19. CDR3 sequence (DNA): TGCGCCAGCAGCTACTCCTATCACCGGGACAGGGGGCGAGTAGGTGAAGCTTTCTTT. Encoded protein: CASSYSYHRDRGRVGEAFF.

This clonotype was seen at least ten times. The rearrangement links TRBV7-2 to TRBJ1-2; D not resolved. Looked up from germline, CDR1 is SGHTA and CDR2 is FQGNSA. V was shortened by 4 bases and J by 0 bases, with 6 bases between the two germline ends. This CDR3 region has 13 residues. CDR3 protein: CASSSSPNYGYTF. CDR3 DNA sequence: TGTGCCAGCAGCTCCAGTCCTAACTATGGCTACACCTTC.

This clonotype was counted many times. This chain connects TRBV5-1 to TRBJ2-6; D unresolved. The CDR3 totals 14 residues. Per the germline V gene, CDR1 is SGHRS and CDR2 is YFSETQ. Trimming pared 3 bases from V and 0 bases from J, leaving 4 bases between. The CDR3 spells CASSSSSGANVLTF. The CDR3 DNA reads TGCGCCAGCAGCTCTTCCTCTGGGGCCAACGTCCTGACTTTC.

The sample holds many counts of this clonotype. The V gene is TRBV5-6, the J gene TRBJ2-1; D is perhaps TRBD2 (6 bases). V lost 3 bases to trimming and J lost 4 bases, with 17 bases between them. The germline CDR1 and CDR2 sequences are SGHDT and YYEEEE. There are 16 residues in the CDR3. This chain's CDR3 is CASSSTRSTRYNEQFF. The CDR3 DNA reads TGTGCCAGCAGCTCGACTAGATCGACCCGATACAATGAGCAGTTCTTC.

At least ten counts were recorded for this clonotype. CDR3 residues: CASSFGGATNEKLFF. DNA of the CDR3: TGTGCCAGCAGCTTCGGAGGAGCAACTAATGAAAAACTGTTTTTT. J is TRBJ1-4 and V is TRBV7-2; no clear D. Trimming stripped 3 bases from V and 0 bases from J, with 8 bases between. This CDR3 contains 15 residues. Germline V gives CDR1 SGHTA, CDR2 FQGNSA.

Concerning this clonotype: Sequence at one end of the junction differs from germline and may be a read error. J is TRBJ1-5 and V is TRBV7-2; D perhaps matches TRBD1 (5 bases). This CDR3 has 16 residues. Germline V gives CDR1 SGHTA, CDR2 FQGNSA. CDR3 region: CASSLEGWGNNQPQHF. The DNA for the CDR3 is TGTGCCAGCAGCTTAGAGGGGTGGGGGAACAATCAACCCCAGCATTTT.

Many counts were recorded for this clonotype. The chain couples TRBV5-6 to TRBJ2-7; D call uncertain. Per the germline V gene, CDR1 is SGHDT and CDR2 is YYEEEE. The CDR3 is made up of 13 amino acids. V shed 1 base and J shed 2 bases, with 7 bases lying between them. Written as DNA, the CDR3 is TGTGCCAGCAGCTTGAGTAGTGCCTACGAGCAGTACTTC. Amino acids: CASSLSSAYEQYF. The whole variable domain, remainder taken from reference TRBV5-6 and TRBJ2-7, is DAGVTQSPTHLIKTRGQQVTLRCSPKSGHDTVSWYQQALGQGPQFIFQYYEEEERQRGNFPDRFSGHQFPNYSSELNVNALLLGDSALYLCASSLSSAYEQYFGPGTRLTVT.

The rearrangement links TRBV29-1 to TRBJ2-3, with unresolved D. Per germline, CDR1 SQVTM and CDR2 ANQGSEA. The V end lost 6 bases, the J end lost 2 bases, and 12 bases lay between the germline ends. The CDR3 has 13 amino acids. CDR3 DNA sequence: TGCAGCGTCGTCCGCTTTCCCACAGATACGCAGTATTTT. This gives the protein CSVVRFPTDTQYF.

The chain is built from TRBV12-3 or TRBV12-4 and TRBJ2-1, with 12 bases lining up with TRBD2. The CDR3 runs to 17 residues. V lost 5 bases, J lost 5 bases, and 10 bases stayed unmatched. The CDR3 DNA follows: TGTGCCAGCAGTGATCCGACTAGCGGGAGCAAAAACAATGAGCAGTTCTTC. Translation: CASSDPTSGSKNNEQFF.

This clonotype was recorded many times. The rearrangement uses TRBV20-1 and TRBJ2-3, with unresolved D. The CDR3 consists of 14 residues. Germline-derived CDR1 and CDR2 are DFQATT and SNEGSKA (reference sequence). Trimming removed 5 bases at V and 0 bases at J, with 12 bases between. This CDR3 is CSALRVRSTDTQYF. The CDR3 coding sequence is TGCAGTGCTCTCCGTGTCAGGAGCACAGATACGCAGTATTTT.

This clonotype was detected many times. This chain connects TRBV19 to TRBJ2-3; no clear D. The germline V gene has CDR1 LNHDA and CDR2 SQIVND (reference sequence). Trimming took off 10 bases at V and 0 bases at J, with 11 bases between the two ends. The CDR3 sequence is 13 residues long. DNA of the CDR3: TGTGCCACCTCTAGACCTAGCACAGATACGCAGTATTTT. Its translation: CATSRPSTDTQYF.

This clonotype has a count of ten or more. This chain joins TRBV3-1 and TRBJ1-6; D might be TRBD1 (5 bases). Germline CDR1 is LGHDT and CDR2 is YNNKEL (reference sequence). The CDR3 loop spans 18 amino acids. V dropped 1 base and J dropped 10 bases, with 23 bases sitting between them. CDR3 protein: CASSQVPPGQGRDSPLHF. The CDR3 DNA reads TGTGCCAGCAGCCAAGTCCCTCCTGGGCAGGGAAGGGACTCACCCCTCCACTTT.